The rows below give T cell receptor beta chains drawn from one sample of a study of PD-1 blockade in classical Hodgkin lymphoma. Generated by immunoSEQ multiplex PCR, the TCRdb table keeps only in-frame clones and is missing some. The data contain 20,000 or so clones, 75% to 90% of them singletons. The input for sequencing was peripheral blood mononuclear cells (PBMCs), taken at baseline. The receptor set was obtained from a human donor with classical Hodgkin lymphoma. CDR3s include the opening cysteine and the closing phenylalanine or tryptophan. D genes are given only for firm matches. Size tells how often a clone was seen (once, few, many) or the class of an expanded clone, and some rows leave it out.

j_gene: TRBJ2-2
v_gene: TRBV5-1
d_gene: -
abundance: -
CDR3nt: TGCGCCAGCAGCTTGGCGTCGGCGAACACCGGGGAGCTGTTTTTT
CDR3aa: CASSLASANTGELFF

j_gene: TRBJ1-5
v_gene: TRBV7-2
d_gene: -
abundance: -
CDR3nt: TGTGCCAGCAGCTTAGGGGGGGCAGGAAGCAATCAGCCCCAGCATTTT
CDR3aa: CASSLGGAGSNQPQHF

j_gene: TRBJ1-5
v_gene: TRBV28
d_gene: TRBD1
abundance: once
CDR3nt: TGTGCCACGTTGACAGGGGCGAATCAGCCCCAGCATTTT
CDR3aa: CATLTGANQPQHF

j_gene: TRBJ2-1
v_gene: TRBV7-9
d_gene: -
abundance: -
CDR3nt: TGTGCCAGCAGCTTGGGGGCGGGGGCCGGAGAGAAGCAGTTCTTC
CDR3aa: CASSLGAGAGEKQFF

j_gene: TRBJ2-3
v_gene: TRBV5-1
d_gene: TRBD2
abundance: once
CDR3nt: TGCGCCAGCAGCTTGGGAGCGGGAAGGTCCACAGATACGCAGTATTTT
CDR3aa: CASSLGAGRSTDTQYF

j_gene: TRBJ1-3
v_gene: TRBV28
d_gene: -
abundance: -
CDR3nt: TGTGCCAGTACCAATGGGGGGGTCTCCAGCCCCATATATTTT
CDR3aa: CASTNGGVSSPIYF

j_gene: TRBJ2-5
v_gene: TRBV10-3
d_gene: -
abundance: -
CDR3nt: TGTGCCATCGGTGACTACGAAGAGACCCAGTACTTC
CDR3aa: CAIGDYEETQYF

j_gene: TRBJ2-6
v_gene: TRBV7-7
d_gene: -
abundance: -
CDR3nt: TGTGCCAGCAGCAGCACGCCAAGTCGGGCCAACGTCCTGACTTTC
CDR3aa: CASSSTPSRANVLTF

j_gene: TRBJ2-2
v_gene: TRBV28
d_gene: -
abundance: -
CDR3nt: TGTGCCAGCAGTTTAGGCTCCCGTGGCACCGGGGAGCTGTTTTTT
CDR3aa: CASSLGSRGTGELFF

j_gene: TRBJ2-5
v_gene: TRBV5-1
d_gene: TRBD2
abundance: -
CDR3nt: TGCGCCAGTAAAGCGGGGGGGTACTTGCAAGAGACCCAGTACTTC
CDR3aa: CASKAGGYLQETQYF

j_gene: TRBJ1-1
v_gene: TRBV19
d_gene: TRBD1
abundance: once
CDR3nt: TGTGCCAGTAGTACACCGACAGGGATGAACACTGAAGCTTTCTTT
CDR3aa: CASSTPTGMNTEAFF

j_gene: TRBJ2-3
v_gene: TRBV6-1
d_gene: TRBD2
abundance: -
CDR3nt: TGTGCCAGCGCCGGGGGGGGGTACACAGATACGCAGTATTTT
CDR3aa: CASAGGGYTDTQYF

j_gene: TRBJ1-6
v_gene: TRBV7-8
d_gene: -
abundance: -
CDR3nt: TGTGCCAGCAGCTTAGTGGCCAGGTCGGCATATAATTCACCCCTCCACTTT
CDR3aa: CASSLVARSAYNSPLHF

j_gene: TRBJ1-5
v_gene: TRBV28
d_gene: -
abundance: -
CDR3nt: TGTGCCAGCACCAACCCGGGGCCTAATAGCAATCAGCCCCAGCATTTT
CDR3aa: CASTNPGPNSNQPQHF

j_gene: TRBJ1-1
v_gene: TRBV7-8
d_gene: -
abundance: once
CDR3nt: TGTGCCAGCAGCTTGGGCGGGGTGAACACTGAAGCTTTCTTT
CDR3aa: CASSLGGVNTEAFF

j_gene: TRBJ2-5
v_gene: TRBV30
d_gene: TRBD2
abundance: few
CDR3nt: TGTGCCTGGGGACTGGGGACTAGCTTCCAAGAGACCCAGTACTTC
CDR3aa: CAWGLGTSFQETQYF

j_gene: TRBJ1-1
v_gene: TRBV6-4
d_gene: -
abundance: -
CDR3nt: TGTGCCAGCAGTGAAAGGCGGGGCTCTGAAGCTTTCTTT
CDR3aa: CASSERRGSEAFF

j_gene: TRBJ2-1
v_gene: TRBV29-1
d_gene: TRBD1
abundance: once
CDR3nt: TGCAGCGTTGAAGACCCTGACAGGGTCTCCTACAATGAGCAGTTCTTC
CDR3aa: CSVEDPDRVSYNEQFF

j_gene: TRBJ2-3
v_gene: TRBV9
d_gene: -
abundance: -
CDR3nt: TGTGCCAGCAGCCCGAGAGGGGACTCCCCCACAGATACGCAGTATTTT
CDR3aa: CASSPRGDSPTDTQYF

j_gene: TRBJ2-5
v_gene: TRBV2
d_gene: -
abundance: -
CDR3nt: TGTGCCAGCAGTGTCTCGGGTTCTTCTGGGGAGACCCAGTACTTC
CDR3aa: CASSVSGSSGETQYF

j_gene: TRBJ1-2
v_gene: TRBV6-6
d_gene: TRBD1
abundance: few
CDR3nt: TGTGCCAGCAGTTACGGACAGGGGGTTAAAGATGGCTACACCTTC
CDR3aa: CASSYGQGVKDGYTF

j_gene: TRBJ1-6
v_gene: TRBV6-5
d_gene: -
abundance: -
CDR3nt: TGTGCCAGCAGCTCGGATCCGCGAAGTTCACCCCTCCACTTT
CDR3aa: CASSSDPRSSPLHF